This is a list of T cell receptor beta chains from one sample in a study of CD8 T cells in ankylosing spondylitis. TCRdb reprocessed the 5' RACE reads via MiXCR and lists one record per CDR3 protein. This table has 400,000 or so distinct CDR3 sequences, 25% to 30% appearing once. Sequencing input: blood, either unsorted or a sorted T cell fraction (not recorded which). Receptor source: a male donor with ankylosing spondylitis. Each CDR3 is given with its conserved first and last residue. The order of the fields is clone size, J gene, V gene, CDR3 protein. Size values are once, few and many counts, or a class for expanded clones, and some rows have none.

NA | TRBJ2-7 | TRBV10-3 | CASTGLAGTYEQYF
few | TRBJ2-1 | TRBV7-9 | CASSLLGKGQFF
many | TRBJ1-1 | TRBV12-3/TRBV12-4 | CASSSTAEAFF
NA | TRBJ2-2 | TRBV12-3/TRBV12-4 | CASSPRTGGSGELFF
NA | TRBJ2-7 | TRBV5-1 | CASSSTLPGQGTYEQYF
few | TRBJ2-5 | TRBV29-1 | CSSSLNQETQYF
few | TRBJ2-7 | TRBV20-1 | CSACNPVAEQYF
few | TRBJ1-2 | TRBV4-2 | CASSLDPKNYGYTF
few | TRBJ1-2 | TRBV7-2 | CASSQRLDSNYGYTF
NA | TRBJ2-1 | TRBV29-1 | CSEYRGNYNEQFF
few | TRBJ2-7 | TRBV20-1 | CSASRTAFILKGSYEQYF
few | TRBJ1-2 | TRBV6-1 | CASSATGHNYGYTF
once | TRBJ2-1 | TRBV4-2 | CASSQVRGYTDNEQFF
NA | TRBJ2-7 | TRBV12-3/TRBV12-4 | CASRLTGSYEQYF
NA | TRBJ2-7 | TRBV20-1 | CSASVVSYEQYF
NA | TRBJ1-1 | TRBV3-1 | CASSQDGGHTEAFF
few | TRBJ2-1 | TRBV20-1 | CSARSGSAGNEQFF
NA | TRBJ2-1 | TRBV18 | CASSPPTYGRMSGTYNEQFF
NA | TRBJ2-1 | TRBV24-1 | CATSDSVVVRGGGAFF
many | TRBJ2-5 | TRBV20-1 | CSARDRIAGASETQYF
few | TRBJ2-5 | TRBV5-1 | CASSFTPGTEETQYF
NA | TRBJ2-7 | TRBV11-2 | CASSRTGGSGEQYF
NA | TRBJ1-1 | TRBV18 | CASSPPEGSRTEAFF
NA | TRBJ2-4 | TRBV27 | CASSPSTGAKNIQYF
few | TRBJ2-5 | TRBV2 | CASAYRETQYF
NA | TRBJ2-2 | TRBV5-5 | CASSLGTGQTGELFF
few | TRBJ2-7 | TRBV5-1 | CASSSPPGGYEQYF
NA | TRBJ2-3 | TRBV29-1 | CSVEFGRRADTQYF
few | TRBJ2-1 | TRBV11-2 | CASSWQGGVDNEQFF
many | TRBJ2-2 | TRBV12-3/TRBV12-4 | CASSRGSGRNGELFF
few | TRBJ1-4 | TRBV27 | CASSVRGDPNEKLFF
NA | TRBJ2-3 | TRBV5-1 | CASSPFTGLPPDTQYF
few | TRBJ1-2 | TRBV29-1 | CSVYRGRNYGYTF
NA | TRBJ2-1 | TRBV25-1 | CASARPEAYNEQFF
few | TRBJ2-3 | TRBV5-1 | CASCDTGVSTDTQYF
NA | TRBJ2-1 | TRBV9 | CASTYTGSNEQFF
NA | TRBJ1-4 | TRBV18 | CASSLRDREKLFF
NA | TRBJ1-2 | TRBV27 | CASSLNGVGYGYTF
few | TRBJ2-7 | TRBV27 | CASRGPAGDSYEQYF
NA | TRBJ2-3 | TRBV5-1 | CASSLGMAESTDTQYF
NA | TRBJ2-1 | TRBV5-1 | CASSPSAGRSYNEQFF
few | TRBJ2-5 | TRBV4-1 | CASSQDPRGMGYQETQYF
many | TRBJ2-3 | TRBV6-1 | CASSGGLAGATQYF
NA | TRBJ1-1 | TRBV5-1 | CASRTLGGLRYLHTEAFF
NA | TRBJ2-3 | TRBV3-1 | CASSQPGSTDTQYF
few | TRBJ2-3 | TRBV24-1 | CATSDLRNRGGTDTQYF
few | TRBJ1-3 | TRBV7-2 | CASSTGTGPGNTIYF
many | TRBJ1-3 | TRBV12-3/TRBV12-4 | CASSWRSREHIYF
NA | TRBJ2-1 | TRBV20-1 | CSASLAGDRHEQFF
NA | TRBJ2-7 | TRBV29-1 | CSAGDSLYEQYF